This entry describes one TCR beta chain. What it recognizes is unknown. The naive CD8 subset, CD45RO-negative cells positively selected for CCR7, excluded terminally differentiated effector memory CD45RA+ cells. The V end was cut by 3 bases, the J end by 2 bases, with 20 bases between. Germline V gene lookup returns CDR1 SGHRS and CDR2 YFSETQ. The CDR3 sequence is 17 residues long. Using immunoSEQ multiplex PCR, the repertoire was profiled, and TCRdb retains in-frame clones only, with some absent. This table has about 2,200,000 clones, just over 90% appearing once. This sample is part of a study of shared clonotypes between healthy human individuals. General study findings and limits: Around 5% was the fraction of naive CD4 clonotypes found shared across four donors.

Sequencing input: naive CD8+ T cells from PBMCs. This chain links TRBV5-1 with TRBJ1-1, with no clear D. This clonotype was sampled from a man aged 18-30 years in good health. Some clones in this sample may be carry-over from other donors' samples. The CDR3 region is CASSWPSGSRYNTEAFF. The CDR3 DNA reads TGCGCCAGCAGCTGGCCGTCAGGCAGTCGGTATAACACTGAAGCTTTCTTT.